These 17 T cell receptor beta chains originate from one sample sequenced in a study of graft-versus-host responses after intestinal transplantation. Some clones are missing from TCRdb's copy, which holds only in-frame ones; the method was immunoSEQ multiplex PCR. The sample lists about 1,500 clones, more than 85% occurring once. The material sequenced was PBMCs, taken 8 days after intestinal transplant. Every receptor here comes from a human patient who received an intestinal transplant, so some T cells may come from the graft donor.

This clone was recorded a few times. The chain recombines TRBV4-1 with TRBJ1-1; D gene unclear. The V end lost 0 bases, the J end lost 6 bases, and 14 bases lay between the germline ends. The CDR3 has 15 amino acids. The germline gives CDR1 MGHRA, CDR2 YSYEKL. CDR3 protein: CASSQDRWRVPEAFF. DNA for the CDR3: TGCGCCAGCAGCCAAGATCGGTGGAGGGTCCCTGAAGCTTTCTTT.

J is TRBJ1-1 and V is TRBV28; TRBD1 is a possible D gene (6 bases). Trimming pared 7 bases from V and 1 base from J, leaving 10 bases between. This CDR3 spans 13 amino acids. Germline V gene data show CDR1 as MDHEN and CDR2 as SYDVKM. The CDR3 protein is CASNGGGNTEAFF. As DNA, the CDR3 is TGTGCCAGCAACGGAGGGGGGAACACTGAAGCTTTCTTT.

The rearrangement uses TRBV14 and TRBJ2-3, with 7 bases aligning to TRBD1. The V segment lost 8 bases and the J segment 0 bases; nucleotides outside the gene matches: 2. The CDR3 totals 13 residues. CDR1 SGHDN and CDR2 FVKESK come from the germline V gene. The CDR3 sequence is CASGQASTDTQYF. CDR3 coding DNA: TGTGCCAGCGGACAGGCAAGCACAGATACGCAGTATTTT.

The chain links TRBV7-3 to TRBJ2-5; TRBD1 matches 10 bases. Trimming at V came to 5 bases and at J to 3 bases, leaving 6 bases not matched to a gene. The CDR3 has 15 residues. Per the germline V gene, CDR1 is SGHTA and CDR2 is FQGTGA. The CDR3 loop reads CASSPWGTGEETQYF. The CDR3 DNA sequence: TGTGCCAGCAGCCCCTGGGGGACAGGGGAAGAGACCCAGTACTTC.

The V gene is TRBV12-5, the J gene TRBJ2-1; TRBD1 is a possible D gene (5 bases). CDR3 length: 15 residues. Germline CDR1 reads LGHNT; CDR2 reads FRNRAP. Trimming pared 5 bases from V and 4 bases from J, leaving 15 bases between. The CDR3 region has the DNA TGTGCTAGTGGTCCACGACAGTCCCTATACAATGAGCAGTTCTTC. This encodes CASGPRQSLYNEQFF.

The chain recombines TRBV7-8 with TRBJ2-3, with D maybe TRBD2 (6 bases). Trimming removed 4 bases from V and 0 bases from J, with 11 bases in between. The CDR3 runs 15 residues. Germline CDR1 SGHVS, CDR2 FQNEAQ. CDR3 amino acids: CASSSRLGSTDTQYF. Here the CDR3 DNA reads TGTGCCAGCAGCTCACGACTAGGGAGCACAGATACGCAGTATTTT.

The chain has TRBV4-1 and TRBJ2-7; tentative D call: TRBD2 (5 bases). The germline CDR1 and CDR2 sequences are MGHRA and YSYEKL. The CDR3 contains 13 residues. Trimming cost V 4 bases and J 5 bases, with 12 bases left between them. The CDR3 DNA reads TGCGCCAGCAGCCCACTCCTGACTAACGAGCAGTACTTC. It translates to CASSPLLTNEQYF.

CDR3 region: CASIPGQRPEQFF. The CDR3 bases are TGTGCCAGCATTCCGGGACAGCGGCCTGAGCAGTTCTTC. The rearrangement links TRBV7-8 to TRBJ2-1, with 7 nucleotides matching TRBD1. The length of the CDR3 is 13 residues. The J segment lost 9 bases and the V segment lost 7 bases, leaving 9 bases of the junction unmatched. Germline V gives CDR1 SGHVS, CDR2 FQNEAQ.

V and J are TRBV7-3 and TRBJ2-3; the D gene is possibly TRBD2 (6 bases). Germline CDR1 is SGHTA and CDR2 is FQGTGA. The V end was cut by 5 bases, the J end by 3 bases, with 12 bases between. This CDR3 comprises 14 residues. CDR3 loop: CASSRGRETDTQYF. The DNA for the CDR3 is TGTGCCAGCAGCCGGGGACGGGAGACAGATACGCAGTATTTT.

CDR3 sequence reads: CASSQEKTSVPNIQYF. CDR3 sequence (DNA): TGCGCCAGCAGCCAAGAAAAAACTAGCGTCCCAAACATTCAGTACTTC. This rearrangement joins TRBV4-1 to TRBJ2-4; TRBD2 aligns across 7 bases. The CDR3 has 16 amino acids. The germline gives CDR1 MGHRA, CDR2 YSYEKL. J lost 6 bases, V lost 0 bases, and 8 bases had no gene match.

This sequence joins TRBV28 and TRBJ2-7; 11 positions agree with TRBD2. The trim removed 4 bases at V and 4 bases at J, leaving 3 bases unmatched. The CDR3 spans 14 residues. The germline gives CDR1 MDHEN, CDR2 SYDVKM. For the CDR3, the DNA is TGTGCCAGCAGTTCGGGACTAGCGGCATACGAGCAGTACTTC. It is translated as CASSSGLAAYEQYF.

This chain joins TRBV5-1 and TRBJ1-2; D perhaps matches TRBD1 (5 bases). Germline V gene lookup returns CDR1 SGHRS and CDR2 YFSETQ. The CDR3 is 14 residues long. V dropped 0 bases and J dropped 5 bases, with 11 bases sitting between them. The CDR3 protein is CASSLVGGGYGYTF. The CDR3 DNA sequence: TGCGCCAGCAGCTTGGTCGGGGGAGGGTATGGCTACACCTTC. Together with reference TRBV5-1 and TRBJ1-2, the CDR3 gives the full variable domain: KAGVTQTPRYLIKTRGQQVTLSCSPISGHRSVSWYQQTPGQGLQFLFEYFSETQRNKGNFPGRFSGRQFSNSRSEMNVSTLELGDSALYLCASSLVGGGYGYTFGSGTRLTVV.

The CDR3 sequence: CASSIYRTLNSPLHF. The CDR3 DNA follows: TGTGCCAGCAGTATCTACAGGACACTTAATTCACCCCTCCACTTT. V and J are TRBV28 and TRBJ1-6, with a possible D match to TRBD1 (5 bases). The CDR3 has 15 amino acids. Germline V gene sequence: CDR1 MDHEN, CDR2 SYDVKM. Between the trimmed V and J ends, which lost 5 bases and 6 bases, there was a span of 14 bases.

The chain joins TRBV9 to TRBJ2-3; maybe TRBD2 (5 bases). CDR3 length equals 15 residues. The V gene lost 4 bases and the J gene lost 1 base, with 13 bases spanning the gap. From germline, CDR1 is SGDLS and CDR2 YYNGEE. In nucleotides, the CDR3 is TGTGCCAGCAGCCCGCTCTCGAGGGGCACAGATACGCAGTATTTT. Encoded protein: CASSPLSRGTDTQYF.

The V gene is TRBV5-1, the J gene TRBJ2-1, with D possibly being TRBD2 (6 bases). V shed 5 bases and J shed 4 bases, with 19 bases lying between them. This CDR3 is 16 amino acids long. Germline assignment: CDR1 SGHRS and CDR2 YFSETQ. CDR3 amino acids: CASRPPPRRAYNEQFF. CDR3 DNA: TGCGCCAGCAGACCACCTCCTAGGAGGGCATACAATGAGCAGTTCTTC.

CDR3 protein: CASSRGLAGINEQFF. DNA for the CDR3: TGCGCCAGCAGCCGGGGACTAGCGGGAATCAATGAGCAGTTCTTC. This chain joins TRBV4-1 and TRBJ2-1; 13 positions agree with TRBD2. Trimming cost V 4 bases and J 6 bases; bases outside gene matches: 3. The CDR3 loop spans 15 amino acids. Looked up from germline, CDR1 is MGHRA and CDR2 is YSYEKL.

This chain joins TRBV6-4 and TRBJ1-1; D not resolved. CDR3 size: 11 residues. The V and J ends lost 2 bases and 13 bases respectively, with 11 bases between them. Looked up from germline, CDR1 is MRHNA and CDR2 is SNTAGT. The CDR3: CASSDPGGSFF. DNA for the CDR3: TGTGCCAGCAGTGACCCTGGTGGGAGTTTCTTT.